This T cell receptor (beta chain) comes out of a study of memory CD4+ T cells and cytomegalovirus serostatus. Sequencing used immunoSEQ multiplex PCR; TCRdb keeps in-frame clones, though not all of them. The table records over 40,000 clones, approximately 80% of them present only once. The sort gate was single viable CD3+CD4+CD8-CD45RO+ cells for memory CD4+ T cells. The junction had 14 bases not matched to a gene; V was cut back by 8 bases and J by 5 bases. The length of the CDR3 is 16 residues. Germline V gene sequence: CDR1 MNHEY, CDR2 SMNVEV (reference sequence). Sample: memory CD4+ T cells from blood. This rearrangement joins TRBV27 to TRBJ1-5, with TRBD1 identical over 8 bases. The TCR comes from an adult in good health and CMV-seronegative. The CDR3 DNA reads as TGTGCCAGCCGGCTGAATCCAGGACAGGGAGATCAGCCCCAGCATTTT. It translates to CASRLNPGQGDQPQHF.